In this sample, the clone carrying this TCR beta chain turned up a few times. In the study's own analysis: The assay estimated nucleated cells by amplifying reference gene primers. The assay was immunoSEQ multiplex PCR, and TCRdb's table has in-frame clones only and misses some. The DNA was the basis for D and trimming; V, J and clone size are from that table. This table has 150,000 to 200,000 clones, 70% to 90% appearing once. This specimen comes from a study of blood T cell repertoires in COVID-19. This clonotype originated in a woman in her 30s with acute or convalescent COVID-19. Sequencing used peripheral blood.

Here the CDR3 DNA reads TGTGCCAGCAGCCTAGATCAAACGGACAGCTACGAGCAGTACTTC. Its protein is CASSLDQTDSYEQYF. V usage is TRBV4-2 and J usage is TRBJ2-7; D is perhaps TRBD1 (6 bases). The germline V gene has CDR1 LGHNA and CDR2 YNFKEQ. V lost 4 bases and J 3 bases, leaving 16 bases between the germline ends. The CDR3 runs to 15 residues.